One sample yielded the 5 T cell receptor beta chains listed below, sequenced in a study of T-cell reconstitution after alpha-beta-depleted transplantation in children. Preparing the TCRbeta library involved the use of unique molecular identifiers. In TCRdb, the PCR reads were re-called with MiXCR into one record per CDR3 protein. The table has 250,000 to 300,000 distinct CDR3 sequences, over 9% seen once. The sample here was PBMCs, taken before TCRalphabeta/CD19-depleted stem cell transplant. The receptor set was obtained from a boy less than two years old with acute myeloid leukemia, due to receive a stem cell transplant.

There are a few counts of this clonotype. CDR3 nucleotides: TGCAGTGCTACCCCCTTAGCTAGCCCAGAGCATACGCAGTATTTT. This translates into CSATPLASPEHTQYF. The rearrangement links TRBV20-1 to TRBJ2-3; D might be TRBD2 (5 bases). Trimming stripped 4 bases from V and 7 bases from J, with 21 bases between. CDR1 and CDR2 from the germline V gene are DFQATT and SNEGSKA (reference sequence). This CDR3 has 15 residues.

The table lists this clonotype with many counts. The genes are TRBV6-5 and TRBJ1-2; D is uncertain. Germline V gene sequence: CDR1 MNHEY, CDR2 SVGAGI. This CDR3 spans 15 amino acids. V was clipped by 0 bases and J by 8 bases, with 16 bases between them. CDR3 DNA sequence: TGTGCCAGCAGTTACTCACGGCTGACCCTCGGGGGCTACACCTTC. It yields the protein CASSYSRLTLGGYTF.

The chain employs TRBV29-1 and TRBJ1-6; D not resolved. The V end lost 5 bases, the J end lost 9 bases, and 14 bases lay between the germline ends. CDR3 length: 13 amino acids. The germline V gene has CDR1 SQVTM and CDR2 ANQGSEA. The CDR3 protein is CSVFRLKASPLHF. The CDR3 nucleotides are TGCAGCGTTTTCCGACTGAAGGCTTCACCCCTCCACTTT.

In the case of this clonotype: This may be a read error: a much more frequent sequence differs by one nucleotide. This rearrangement joins TRBV29-1 to TRBJ2-7, with 8 bases lining up with TRBD1. J was trimmed by 5 bases and V by 4 bases; bases with no gene match: 7. The CDR3 contains 13 residues. The germline gives CDR1 SQVTM, CDR2 ANQGSEA. The CDR3 DNA reads TGCAGCGTTGCGGCGGGACAGGTCAACGAGCAGTACTTC. It specifies CSVAAGQVNEQYF.

The gene calls are TRBV7-6 and TRBJ2-2; D call uncertain. V was shortened by 1 base and J by 6 bases, with 6 bases between the two germline ends. The CDR3 has 13 residues. CDR1 and CDR2 from the germline V gene are SGHVS and FNYEAQ. CDR3 DNA sequence: TGTGCCAGCAGCTTAGTGGGCTCCGGGGAGCTGTTTTTT. Translated: CASSLVGSGELFF.